Listed below are T cell receptor beta chains from one sample, sequenced in a study of blood T cell repertoires in COVID-19. Clones were read by immunoSEQ multiplex PCR, and TCRdb kept only the in-frame ones, dropping some. This table holds some 270,000 clones, roughly 91% found once. Sample: peripheral blood. These TCRs come from a man aged 25-45 years with acute or convalescent COVID-19. CDR3s include the opening cysteine and the closing phenylalanine or tryptophan. The D gene is left open where the match is weak. Only some rows state a clone size, as once, few, many or a class for expanded clones.

D	V	size	J	CDR3	DNA
TRBD2	TRBV2	few	TRBJ2-3	CASSEGASGGLVDTQYF	TGTGCCAGCAGTGAGGGGGCTAGCGGGGGCCTCGTGGATACGCAGTATTTT
NA	TRBV4-2	NA	TRBJ2-1	CASNPSVTYNEQFF	TGTGCCAGCAATCCTAGCGTAACCTACAATGAGCAGTTCTTC
NA	TRBV19	NA	TRBJ1-1	CASSLSVMVEAFF	TGTGCCAGTAGCTTATCAGTGATGGTTGAAGCTTTCTTT
NA	TRBV12-3/TRBV12-4	NA	TRBJ2-3	CASTPNSDTQYF	TGTGCCAGCACCCCAAATTCAGATACGCAGTATTTT
TRBD1	TRBV6-5	NA	TRBJ1-4	CASRDRGSNEKLFF	TGTGCCAGCAGAGACAGGGGGTCCAATGAAAAACTGTTTTTT
TRBD1	TRBV19	NA	TRBJ2-7	CASTEGQGSYEQYF	TGTGCCAGTACCGAGGGACAGGGGTCTTACGAGCAGTACTTC
NA	TRBV6-5	once	TRBJ1-1	CASSYSTAGTEAFF	TGTGCCAGCAGTTACTCGACAGCGGGCACTGAAGCTTTCTTT
TRBD1	TRBV19	NA	TRBJ1-2	CASRREDRASNYGYTF	TGTGCCAGTAGGAGGGAGGACAGGGCTTCTAACTATGGCTACACCTTC
TRBD2	TRBV6-6	NA	TRBJ2-1	CASSLGRTSGHTGQFF	TGTGCCAGCAGTCTCGGGCGGACTAGCGGCCATACGGGGCAGTTCTTC
TRBD2	TRBV20-1	NA	TRBJ2-1	CSASRLAVYNEQFF	TGCAGTGCTAGTCGCCTAGCGGTCTACAATGAGCAGTTCTTC
NA	TRBV7-2	NA	TRBJ2-2	CASSLGGPGFTGELFF	TGTGCCAGCAGCTTAGGCGGGCCCGGTTTTACCGGGGAGCTGTTTTTT
TRBD1	TRBV5-1	NA	TRBJ1-4	CASSFQGALNEKLFF	TGCGCCAGCAGCTTCCAGGGGGCCCTTAATGAAAAACTGTTTTTT
NA	TRBV2	NA	TRBJ1-3	CASSESWGVASGNTIYF	TGTGCCAGCAGTGAATCGTGGGGGGTGGCCTCTGGAAACACCATATATTTT
TRBD1	TRBV28	NA	TRBJ1-5	CASSSGQGRSQPQHF	TGTGCCAGCAGTTCGGGACAGGGCCGGAGTCAGCCCCAGCATTTT
NA	TRBV6-5	NA	TRBJ1-2	CASSYQGSYGYTF	TGTGCCAGCAGTTACCAGGGGTCCTATGGCTACACCTTC
TRBD1	TRBV7-3	NA	TRBJ2-3	CASSSQGQGTDTQYF	TGTGCCAGCAGCTCCCAAGGACAGGGCACAGATACGCAGTATTTT
TRBD1	TRBV12-3/TRBV12-4	NA	TRBJ2-7	CASRTQGADEQYF	TGTGCCAGCAGGACACAGGGGGCGGACGAGCAGTACTTC
NA	TRBV3-1/TRBV3-2	NA	TRBJ2-6	CASSERGGSGANVLTF	TGTGCCAGCAGCGAAAGAGGAGGGTCTGGGGCCAACGTCCTGACTTTC
TRBD1	TRBV5-5	few	TRBJ1-5	CASSLTRGLNQPQHF	TGTGCCAGCAGCTTGACCAGGGGGCTGAATCAGCCCCAGCATTTT